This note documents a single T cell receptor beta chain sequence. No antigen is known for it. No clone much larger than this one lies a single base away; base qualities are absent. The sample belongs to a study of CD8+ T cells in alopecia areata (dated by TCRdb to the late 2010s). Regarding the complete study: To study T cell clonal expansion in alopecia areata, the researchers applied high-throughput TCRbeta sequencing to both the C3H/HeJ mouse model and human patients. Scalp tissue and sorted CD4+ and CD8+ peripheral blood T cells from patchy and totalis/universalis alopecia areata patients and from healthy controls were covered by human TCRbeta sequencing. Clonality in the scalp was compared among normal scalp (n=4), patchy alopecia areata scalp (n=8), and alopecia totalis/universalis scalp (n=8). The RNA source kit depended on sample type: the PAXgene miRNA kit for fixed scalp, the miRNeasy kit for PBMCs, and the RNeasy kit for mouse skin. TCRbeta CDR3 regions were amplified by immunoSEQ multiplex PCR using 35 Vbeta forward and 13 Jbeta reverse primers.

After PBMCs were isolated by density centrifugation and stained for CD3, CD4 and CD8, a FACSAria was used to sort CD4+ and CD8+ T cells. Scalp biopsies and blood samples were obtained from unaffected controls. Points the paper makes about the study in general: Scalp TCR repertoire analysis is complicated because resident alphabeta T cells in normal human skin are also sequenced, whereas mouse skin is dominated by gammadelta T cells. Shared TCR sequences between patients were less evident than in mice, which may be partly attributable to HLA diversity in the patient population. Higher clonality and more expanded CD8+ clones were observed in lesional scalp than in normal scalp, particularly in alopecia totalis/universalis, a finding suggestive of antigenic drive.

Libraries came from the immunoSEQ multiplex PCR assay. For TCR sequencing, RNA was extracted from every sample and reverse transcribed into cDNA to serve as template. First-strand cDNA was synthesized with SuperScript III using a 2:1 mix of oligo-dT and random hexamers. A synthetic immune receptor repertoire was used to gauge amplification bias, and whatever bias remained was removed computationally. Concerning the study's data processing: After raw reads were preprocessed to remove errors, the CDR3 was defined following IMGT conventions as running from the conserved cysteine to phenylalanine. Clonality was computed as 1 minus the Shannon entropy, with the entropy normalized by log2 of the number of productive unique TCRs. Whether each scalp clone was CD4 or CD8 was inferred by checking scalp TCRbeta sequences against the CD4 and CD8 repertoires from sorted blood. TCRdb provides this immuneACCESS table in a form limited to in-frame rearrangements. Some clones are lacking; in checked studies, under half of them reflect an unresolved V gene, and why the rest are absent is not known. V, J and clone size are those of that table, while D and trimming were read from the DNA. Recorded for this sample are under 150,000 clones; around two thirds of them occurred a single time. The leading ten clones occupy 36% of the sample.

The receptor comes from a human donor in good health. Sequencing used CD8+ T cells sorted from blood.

In nucleotide form, the sequence is TGTGCCAGCAGCCCGGGGGTCTCTGGGAATGAGCAGTTCTTC. This gives the protein CASSPGVSGNEQFF. Recombination linked TRBV6-5 to TRBJ2-1; TRBD2 could be the D gene, as 6 bases match. Measured from the cysteine to the phenylalanine, the CDR3 is 14 residues long. CDR3 DNA only is kept here, 42 bases in frame from base 1. V lost 6 bases and J lost 7 bases; the stretch between them is 16 bases long. The germline V gene provides CDR1 MNHEY and CDR2 SVGAGI.